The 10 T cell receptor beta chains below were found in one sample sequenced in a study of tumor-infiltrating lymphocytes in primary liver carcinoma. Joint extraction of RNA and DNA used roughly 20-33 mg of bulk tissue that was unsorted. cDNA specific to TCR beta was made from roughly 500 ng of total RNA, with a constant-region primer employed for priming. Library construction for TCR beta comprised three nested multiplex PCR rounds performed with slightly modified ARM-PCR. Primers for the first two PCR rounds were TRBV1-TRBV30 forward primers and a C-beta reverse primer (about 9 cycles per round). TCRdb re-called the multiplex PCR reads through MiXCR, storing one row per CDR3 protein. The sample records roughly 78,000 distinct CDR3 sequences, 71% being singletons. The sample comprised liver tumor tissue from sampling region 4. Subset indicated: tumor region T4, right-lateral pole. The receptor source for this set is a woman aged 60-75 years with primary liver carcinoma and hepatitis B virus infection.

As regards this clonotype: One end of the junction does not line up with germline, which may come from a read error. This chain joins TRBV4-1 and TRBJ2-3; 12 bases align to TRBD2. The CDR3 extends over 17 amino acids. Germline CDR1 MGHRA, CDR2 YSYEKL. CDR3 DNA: TGCGCCGGCAGCCAAGATTTGACTAGCGGGAGTCGGGATACGCAGTATTTC. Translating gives CAGSQDLTSGSRDTQYF.

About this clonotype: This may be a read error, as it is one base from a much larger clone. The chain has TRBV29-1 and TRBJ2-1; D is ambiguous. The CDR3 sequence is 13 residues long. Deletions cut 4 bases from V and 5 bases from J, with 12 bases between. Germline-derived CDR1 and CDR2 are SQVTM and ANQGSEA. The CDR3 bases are TGCAGCGTTGGGGCAACGGTTCACAATGAGCAGTTCTTC. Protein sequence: CSVGATVHNEQFF.

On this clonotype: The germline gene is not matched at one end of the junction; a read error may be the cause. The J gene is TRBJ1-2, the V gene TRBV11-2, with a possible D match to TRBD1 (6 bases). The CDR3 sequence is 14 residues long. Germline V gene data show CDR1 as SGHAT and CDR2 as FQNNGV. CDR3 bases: TGTGCCAGCGGCTTAATCAGGGGATTCTATGGCTACGCCTTC. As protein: CASGLIRGFYGYAF.

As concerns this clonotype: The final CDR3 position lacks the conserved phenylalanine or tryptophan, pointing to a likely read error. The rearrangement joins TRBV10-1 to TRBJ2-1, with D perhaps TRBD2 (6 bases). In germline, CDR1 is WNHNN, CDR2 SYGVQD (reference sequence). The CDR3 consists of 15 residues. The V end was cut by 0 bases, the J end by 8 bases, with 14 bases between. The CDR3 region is CASSESTSGRDEQFY. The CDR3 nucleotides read TGCGCCAGCAGTGAGTCGACCAGCGGGCGGGATGAGCAGTTCTAT.

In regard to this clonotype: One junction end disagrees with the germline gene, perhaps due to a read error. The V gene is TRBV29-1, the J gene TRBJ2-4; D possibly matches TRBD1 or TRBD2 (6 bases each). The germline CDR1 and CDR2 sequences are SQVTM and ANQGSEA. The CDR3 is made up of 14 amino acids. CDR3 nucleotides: TGCAGCGTTCGTCGGGGGCGAGGTGAAAACATTCAGTGCTTC. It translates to CSVRRGRGENIQCF.

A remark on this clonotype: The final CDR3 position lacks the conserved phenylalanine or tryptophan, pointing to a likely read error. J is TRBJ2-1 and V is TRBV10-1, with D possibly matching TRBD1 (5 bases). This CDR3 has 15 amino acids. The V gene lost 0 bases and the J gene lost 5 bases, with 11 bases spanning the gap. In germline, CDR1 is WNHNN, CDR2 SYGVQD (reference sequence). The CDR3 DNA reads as TGCGCCAGCAGTGAGTCCGGTGCAGGGCACAATGAGCAGTTCTTA. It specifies CASSESGAGHNEQFL.

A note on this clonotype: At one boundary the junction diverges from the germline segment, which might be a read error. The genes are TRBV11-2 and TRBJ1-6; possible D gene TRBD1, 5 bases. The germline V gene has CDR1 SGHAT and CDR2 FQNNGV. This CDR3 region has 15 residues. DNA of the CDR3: TGTACCAGCGGCTTAGATCCAGGGAGGAATTCACCCATCCACTTT. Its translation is CTSGLDPGRNSPIHF.

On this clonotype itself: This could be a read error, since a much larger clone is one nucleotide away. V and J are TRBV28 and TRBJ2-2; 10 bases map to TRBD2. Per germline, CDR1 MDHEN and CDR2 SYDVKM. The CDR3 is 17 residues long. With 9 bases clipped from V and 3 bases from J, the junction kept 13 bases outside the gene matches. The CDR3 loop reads CARRSVLAGEHTGELFF. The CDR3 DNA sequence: TGTGCCAGGAGATCGGTTCTAGCGGGAGAACACACCGGGGAGCTGTTTTTT.

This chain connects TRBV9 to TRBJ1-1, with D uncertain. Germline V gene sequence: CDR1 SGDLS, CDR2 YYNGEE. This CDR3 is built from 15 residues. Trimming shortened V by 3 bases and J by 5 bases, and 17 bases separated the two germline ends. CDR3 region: CASSASIGRETEAFF. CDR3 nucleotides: TGTGCCAGCAGCGCCTCCATCGGGAGGGAGACTGAAGCTTTCTTT.

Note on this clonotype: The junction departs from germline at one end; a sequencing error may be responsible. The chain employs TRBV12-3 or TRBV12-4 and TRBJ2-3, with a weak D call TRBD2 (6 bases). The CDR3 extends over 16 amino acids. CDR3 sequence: CASSHVGPGRTYTQYF. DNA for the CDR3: TGTGCCAGCAGTCACGTAGGGCCAGGGAGGACCTATACACAGTATTTT.